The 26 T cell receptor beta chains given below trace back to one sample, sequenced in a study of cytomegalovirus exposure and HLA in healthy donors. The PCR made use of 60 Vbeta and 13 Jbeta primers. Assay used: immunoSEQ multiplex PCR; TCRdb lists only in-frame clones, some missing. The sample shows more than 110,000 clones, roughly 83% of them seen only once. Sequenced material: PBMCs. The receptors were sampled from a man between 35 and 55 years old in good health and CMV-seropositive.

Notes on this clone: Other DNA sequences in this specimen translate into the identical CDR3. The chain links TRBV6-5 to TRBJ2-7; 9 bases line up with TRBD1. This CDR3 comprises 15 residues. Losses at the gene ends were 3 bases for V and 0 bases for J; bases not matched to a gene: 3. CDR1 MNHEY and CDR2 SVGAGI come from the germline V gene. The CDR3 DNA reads TGTGCCAGCAGTTATGACAGGGGGAGCTCCTACGAGCAGTACTTC. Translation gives CASSYDRGSSYEQYF.

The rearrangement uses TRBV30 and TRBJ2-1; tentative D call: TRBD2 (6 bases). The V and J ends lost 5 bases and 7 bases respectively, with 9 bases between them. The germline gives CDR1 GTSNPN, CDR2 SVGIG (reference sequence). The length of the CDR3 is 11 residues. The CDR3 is CAWGGENEQFF. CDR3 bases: TGTGCCTGGGGAGGGGAGAATGAGCAGTTCTTC.

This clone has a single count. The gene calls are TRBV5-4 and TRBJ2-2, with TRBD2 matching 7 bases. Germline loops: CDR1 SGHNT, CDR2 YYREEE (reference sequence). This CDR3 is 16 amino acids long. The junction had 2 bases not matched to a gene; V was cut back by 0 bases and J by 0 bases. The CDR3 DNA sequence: TGTGCCAGCAGCTTGGACCTAGCGGCGAACACCGGGGAGCTGTTTTTT. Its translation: CASSLDLAANTGELFF.

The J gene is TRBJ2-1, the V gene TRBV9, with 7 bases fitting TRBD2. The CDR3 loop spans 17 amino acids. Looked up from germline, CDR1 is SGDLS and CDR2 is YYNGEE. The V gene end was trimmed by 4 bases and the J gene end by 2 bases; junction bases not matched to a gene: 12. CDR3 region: CASSPNGRPLPYNEQFF. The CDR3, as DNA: TGTGCCAGCAGCCCCAACGGGAGGCCCTTACCCTACAATGAGCAGTTCTTC.

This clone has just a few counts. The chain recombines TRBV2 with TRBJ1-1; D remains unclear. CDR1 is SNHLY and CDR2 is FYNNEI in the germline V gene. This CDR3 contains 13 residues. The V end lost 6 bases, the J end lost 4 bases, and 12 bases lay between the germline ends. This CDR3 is CASRSDVGTEAFF. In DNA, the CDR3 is TGTGCCAGCAGGTCAGATGTTGGCACTGAAGCTTTCTTT.

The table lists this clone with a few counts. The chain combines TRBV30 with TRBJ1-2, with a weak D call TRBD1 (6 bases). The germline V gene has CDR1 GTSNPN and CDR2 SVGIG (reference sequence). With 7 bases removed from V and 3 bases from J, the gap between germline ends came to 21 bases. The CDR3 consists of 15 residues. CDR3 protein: CASTWGHSNYYGYTF. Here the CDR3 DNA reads TGTGCCTCCACGTGGGGACACTCTAACTACTATGGCTACACCTTC.

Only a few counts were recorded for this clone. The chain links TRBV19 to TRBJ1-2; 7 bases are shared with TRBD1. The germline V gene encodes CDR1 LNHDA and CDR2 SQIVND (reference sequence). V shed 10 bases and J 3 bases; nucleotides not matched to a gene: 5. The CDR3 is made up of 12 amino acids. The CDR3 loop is CATRDSYYGYTF. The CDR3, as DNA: TGTGCCACCCGGGACAGCTACTATGGCTACACCTTC. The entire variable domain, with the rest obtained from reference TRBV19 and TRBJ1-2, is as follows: DGGITQSPKYLFRKEGQNVTLSCEQNLNHDAMYWYRQDPGQGLRLIYYSQIVNDFQKGDIAEGYSVSREKKESFPLTVTSAQKNPTAFYLCATRDSYYGYTFGSGTRLTVV.

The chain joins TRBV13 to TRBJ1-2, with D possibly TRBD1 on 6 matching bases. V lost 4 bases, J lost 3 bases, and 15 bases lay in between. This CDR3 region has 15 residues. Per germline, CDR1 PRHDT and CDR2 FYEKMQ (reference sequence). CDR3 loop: CASSSLDSFDYGYTF. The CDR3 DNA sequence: TGTGCCAGCAGCTCCTTGGACAGTTTCGACTATGGCTACACCTTC.

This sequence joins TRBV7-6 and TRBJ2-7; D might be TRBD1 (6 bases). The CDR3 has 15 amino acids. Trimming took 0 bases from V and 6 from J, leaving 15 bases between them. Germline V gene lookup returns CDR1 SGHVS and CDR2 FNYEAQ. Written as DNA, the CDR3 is TGTGCCAGCAGCTTAGCAGGCAGGGGCCGCAGCGAGCAGTACTTC. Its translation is CASSLAGRGRSEQYF.

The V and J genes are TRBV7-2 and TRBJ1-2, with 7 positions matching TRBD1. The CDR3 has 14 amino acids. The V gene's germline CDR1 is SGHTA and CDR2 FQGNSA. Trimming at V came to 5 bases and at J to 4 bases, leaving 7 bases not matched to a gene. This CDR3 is CASSTGTATYGYTF. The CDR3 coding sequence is TGTGCCAGCAGCACTGGGACAGCGACCTATGGCTACACCTTC. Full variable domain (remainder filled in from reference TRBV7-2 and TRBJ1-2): GAGVSQSPSNKVTEKGKDVELRCDPISGHTALYWYRQSLGQGLEFLIYFQGNSAPDKSGLPSDRFSAERTGGSVSTLTIQRTQQEDSAVYLCASSTGTATYGYTFGSGTRLTVV.

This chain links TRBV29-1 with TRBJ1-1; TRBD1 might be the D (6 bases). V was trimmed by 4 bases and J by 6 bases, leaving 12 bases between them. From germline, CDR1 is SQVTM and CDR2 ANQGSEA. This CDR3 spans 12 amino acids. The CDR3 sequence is CSVVGQGPEAFF. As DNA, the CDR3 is TGCAGCGTTGTGGGACAAGGACCTGAAGCTTTCTTT.

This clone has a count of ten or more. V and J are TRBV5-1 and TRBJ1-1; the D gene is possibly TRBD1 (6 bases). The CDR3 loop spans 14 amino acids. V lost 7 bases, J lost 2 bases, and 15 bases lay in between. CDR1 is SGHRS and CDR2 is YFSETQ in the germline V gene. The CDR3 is CASVPGTTNTEAFF. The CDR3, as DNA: TGCGCCAGCGTCCCGGGGACAACTAACACTGAAGCTTTCTTT. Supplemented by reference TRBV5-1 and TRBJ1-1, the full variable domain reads KAGVTQTPRYLIKTRGQQVTLSCSPISGHRSVSWYQQTPGQGLQFLFEYFSETQRNKGNFPGRFSGRQFSNSRSEMNVSTLELGDSALYLCASVPGTTNTEAFFGQGTRLTVV.

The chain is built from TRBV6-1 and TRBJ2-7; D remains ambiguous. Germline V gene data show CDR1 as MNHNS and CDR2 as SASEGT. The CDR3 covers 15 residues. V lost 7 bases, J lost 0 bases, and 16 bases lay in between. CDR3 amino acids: CASTLERGSSYEQYF. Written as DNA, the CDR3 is TGTGCCAGCACCTTGGAACGAGGAAGCTCCTACGAGCAGTACTTC.

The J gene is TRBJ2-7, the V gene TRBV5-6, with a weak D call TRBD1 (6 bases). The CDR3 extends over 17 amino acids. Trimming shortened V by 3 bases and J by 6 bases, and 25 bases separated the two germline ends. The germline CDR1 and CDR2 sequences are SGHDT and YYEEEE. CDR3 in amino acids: CASSSRDNGGLHVEQYF. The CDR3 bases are TGTGCCAGCAGCTCGAGGGACAACGGCGGTCTACACGTCGAGCAGTACTTC.

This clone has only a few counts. The CDR3 region is CAIKGQGNTGELFF. CDR3 nucleotides: TGTGCCATAAAGGGACAGGGAAACACCGGGGAGCTGTTTTTT. The V and J genes are TRBV10-3 and TRBJ2-2; 9 bases line up with TRBD1. The CDR3 has 14 amino acids. V dropped 9 bases and J dropped 2; count of bases not matched to a gene: 4. CDR1 is ENHRY and CDR2 is SYGVKD in the germline V gene.

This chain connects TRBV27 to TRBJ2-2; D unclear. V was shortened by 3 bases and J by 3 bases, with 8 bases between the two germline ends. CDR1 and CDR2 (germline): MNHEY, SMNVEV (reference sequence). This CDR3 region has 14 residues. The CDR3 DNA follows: TGTGCCAGCAGTTTGGGCCGCCACACCGGGGAGCTGTTTTTT. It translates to CASSLGRHTGELFF.

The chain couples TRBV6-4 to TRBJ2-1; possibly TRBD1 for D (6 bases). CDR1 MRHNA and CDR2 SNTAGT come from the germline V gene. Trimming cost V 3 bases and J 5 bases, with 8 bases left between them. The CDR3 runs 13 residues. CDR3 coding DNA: TGTGCCAGCAGTGAACGGGACAACAATGAGCAGTTCTTC. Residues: CASSERDNNEQFF.

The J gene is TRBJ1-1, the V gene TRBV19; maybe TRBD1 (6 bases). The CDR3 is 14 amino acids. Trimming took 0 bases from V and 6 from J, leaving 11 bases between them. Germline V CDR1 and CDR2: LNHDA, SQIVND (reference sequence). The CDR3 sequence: CASSIDRGAAEAFF. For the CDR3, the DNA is TGTGCCAGTAGTATAGACAGGGGAGCCGCTGAAGCTTTCTTT. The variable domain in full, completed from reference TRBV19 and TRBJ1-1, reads DGGITQSPKYLFRKEGQNVTLSCEQNLNHDAMYWYRQDPGQGLRLIYYSQIVNDFQKGDIAEGYSVSREKKESFPLTVTSAQKNPTAFYLCASSIDRGAAEAFFGQGTRLTVV.

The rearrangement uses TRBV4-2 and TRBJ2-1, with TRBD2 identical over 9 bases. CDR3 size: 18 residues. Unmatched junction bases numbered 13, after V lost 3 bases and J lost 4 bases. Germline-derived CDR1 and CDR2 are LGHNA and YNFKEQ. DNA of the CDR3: TGTGCCAGCAGCCACCCCAGGGGAGCGGGAGGCGAGTACAATGAGCAGTTCTTC. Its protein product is CASSHPRGAGGEYNEQFF.

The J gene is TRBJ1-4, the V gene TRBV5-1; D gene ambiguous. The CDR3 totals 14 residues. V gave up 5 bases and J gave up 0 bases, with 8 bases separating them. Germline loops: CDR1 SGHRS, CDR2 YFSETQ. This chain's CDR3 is CASRERATNEKLFF. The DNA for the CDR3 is TGCGCCAGCAGAGAGCGAGCAACTAATGAAAAACTGTTTTTT. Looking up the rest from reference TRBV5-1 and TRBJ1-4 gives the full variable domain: KAGVTQTPRYLIKTRGQQVTLSCSPISGHRSVSWYQQTPGQGLQFLFEYFSETQRNKGNFPGRFSGRQFSNSRSEMNVSTLELGDSALYLCASRERATNEKLFFGSGTQLSVL.

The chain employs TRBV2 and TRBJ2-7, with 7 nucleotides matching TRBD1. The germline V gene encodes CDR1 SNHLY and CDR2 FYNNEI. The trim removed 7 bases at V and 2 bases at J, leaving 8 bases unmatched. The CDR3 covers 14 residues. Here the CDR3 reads CASNKPDRPYEQYF. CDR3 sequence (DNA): TGTGCCAGCAACAAGCCGGACAGGCCCTACGAGCAGTACTTC.

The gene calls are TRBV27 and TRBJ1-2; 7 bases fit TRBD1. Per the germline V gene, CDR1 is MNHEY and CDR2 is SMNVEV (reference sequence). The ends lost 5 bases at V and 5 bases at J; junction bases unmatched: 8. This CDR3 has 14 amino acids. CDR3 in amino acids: CASSPQGVSYGYTF. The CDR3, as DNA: TGTGCCAGCAGTCCCCAGGGGGTGAGTTATGGCTACACCTTC.

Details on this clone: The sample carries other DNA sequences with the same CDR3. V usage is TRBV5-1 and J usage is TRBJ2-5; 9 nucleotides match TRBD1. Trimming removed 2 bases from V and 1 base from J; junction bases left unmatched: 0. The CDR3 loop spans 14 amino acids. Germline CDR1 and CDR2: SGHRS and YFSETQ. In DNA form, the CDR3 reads TGCGCCAGCAGCTTACAGGGGGCCCAAGAGACCCAGTACTTC. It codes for CASSLQGAQETQYF. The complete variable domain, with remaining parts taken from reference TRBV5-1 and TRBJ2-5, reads KAGVTQTPRYLIKTRGQQVTLSCSPISGHRSVSWYQQTPGQGLQFLFEYFSETQRNKGNFPGRFSGRQFSNSRSEMNVSTLELGDSALYLCASSLQGAQETQYFGPGTRLLVL.

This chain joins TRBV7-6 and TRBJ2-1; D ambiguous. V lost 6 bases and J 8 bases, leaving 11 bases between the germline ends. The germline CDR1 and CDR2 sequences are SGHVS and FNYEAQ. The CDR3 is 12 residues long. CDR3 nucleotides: TGTGCCAGCAGAGGAGAATGGGATGAGCAGTTCTTC. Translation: CASRGEWDEQFF.

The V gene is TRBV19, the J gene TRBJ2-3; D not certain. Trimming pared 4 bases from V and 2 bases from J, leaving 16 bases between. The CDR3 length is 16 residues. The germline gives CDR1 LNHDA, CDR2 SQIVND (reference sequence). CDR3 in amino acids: CASSTTPAFPTDTQYF. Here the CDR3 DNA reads TGTGCCAGTAGTACGACTCCGGCCTTCCCCACAGATACGCAGTATTTT.

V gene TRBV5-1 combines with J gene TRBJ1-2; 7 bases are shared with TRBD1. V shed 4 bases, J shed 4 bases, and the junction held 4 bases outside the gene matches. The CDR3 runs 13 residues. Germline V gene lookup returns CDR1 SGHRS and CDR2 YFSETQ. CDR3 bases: TGCGCCAGCAGCGGCCGGGACAGCTATGGCTACACCTTC. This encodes CASSGRDSYGYTF.